A single sample is the source of the 13 T cell receptor beta chains below, sequenced in a study of relationships among human T cell subsets. After CD25, CD56 and CD294 bead selections, the flow-through was collected as Th1 cells. Semiquantitative ARM-PCR amplified T cell receptor alpha and beta CDR3 regions from mRNA. In ARM-PCR, communal superprimers followed tagged nested gene-specific primers for exponential amplification. TCRdb processed the multiplex PCR reads anew with MiXCR; each CDR3 protein has one entry. The sample includes under 15,000 distinct CDR3 sequences, over 60% of them seen just once. The specimen sequenced was CD4+ Th1 cells sorted from blood. These receptors all come from a middle-aged man in good health.

The chain has TRBV7-3 and TRBJ2-5, with 9 bases lining up with TRBD2. V shed 2 bases and J 5 bases; nucleotides not matched to a gene: 6. Germline V CDR1 and CDR2: SGHTA, FQGTGA. The CDR3 has 15 amino acids. The CDR3 nucleotides are TGTGCCAGCAGCTTAGGTCTAGCGGGGCAGGAGACCCAGTACTTC. Translated, it gives CASSLGLAGQETQYF.

The rearrangement uses TRBV10-3 and TRBJ1-5, with D possibly being TRBD1 (5 bases). The CDR3 has 16 residues. V gave up 0 bases and J gave up 0 bases, with 9 bases separating them. Germline assignment: CDR1 ENHRY and CDR2 SYGVKD. The CDR3 spells CAISESGGNSNQPQHF. The CDR3 region has the DNA TGTGCCATCAGTGAGTCTGGGGGGAATAGCAATCAGCCCCAGCATTTT.

This clonotype is a singleton in its sample. CDR3 nucleotide sequence: TGTGCCAGCAGTCCGGCCCTTAGCAATCAGCCCCAGCATTTT. It yields the protein CASSPALSNQPQHF. The V and J genes are TRBV12-3 or TRBV12-4 and TRBJ1-5; D is unclear. V was clipped by 5 bases and J by 0 bases, with 8 bases between them. CDR3 length equals 14 residues.

V usage is TRBV4-1 and J usage is TRBJ1-2; possible D gene TRBD1, 6 bases. Germline V gene sequence: CDR1 MGHRA, CDR2 YSYEKL. V was cut by 3 bases and J by 9 bases, with 14 bases left in between. The CDR3 runs to 13 residues. The CDR3 DNA reads as TGCGCCAGCAGCCAGCCCACAGGGCTCAGCTACACCTTC. Amino acids: CASSQPTGLSYTF.

This sequence joins TRBV27 and TRBJ2-7, with 8 bases that match TRBD2. From germline, CDR1 is MNHEY and CDR2 SMNVEV (reference sequence). Trimming cost V 7 bases and J 4 bases; bases outside gene matches: 15. CDR3 size: 16 residues. CDR3 nucleotides: TGTGCCAGCACCGCACCGGGACTAGGGGACTCGTACGAGCAGTACTTC. As protein: CASTAPGLGDSYEQYF.

V usage is TRBV12-3 or TRBV12-4 and J usage is TRBJ2-7; D might be TRBD1 (5 bases). The V end lost 3 bases, the J end lost 2 bases, and 8 bases lay between the germline ends. The CDR3 has 13 residues. CDR3 sequence (DNA): TGTGCCAGCAGTTTTCAAGGGGCCTACGAGCAGTACTTC. Protein: CASSFQGAYEQYF.

The chain has TRBV28 and TRBJ1-2, with D possibly TRBD1 on 5 matching bases. From germline, CDR1 is MDHEN and CDR2 SYDVKM. Between the trimmed V and J ends, which lost 4 bases and 8 bases, there was a span of 11 bases. The CDR3 extends over 12 amino acids. This CDR3 is CASSSQGLGYTF. Written as DNA, the CDR3 is TGTGCCAGCAGTTCTCAGGGTCTCGGCTACACCTTC.

The chain joins TRBV28 to TRBJ1-3; D remains unclear. Trimming took 5 bases from V and 3 from J, leaving 11 bases between them. The CDR3 is 14 residues long. Germline loops: CDR1 MDHEN, CDR2 SYDVKM. The DNA for the CDR3 is TGTGCCAGCAGTCTATACGGGATTGGAAACACCATATATTTT. Translating gives CASSLYGIGNTIYF.

The V call is TRBV7-9, the J call TRBJ1-2; 7 bases are shared with TRBD1. The CDR3 length is 16 residues. Germline V lookup: CDR1 SEHNR, CDR2 FQNEAQ (reference sequence). After removal of 5 bases from V and 7 bases from J, the junction contained 16 bases not matched to a gene. CDR3 residues: CASSPGGGRSRGGYTF. The CDR3 DNA reads as TGTGCCAGCAGCCCAGGGGGTGGCAGGTCGCGAGGTGGCTACACCTTC.

This clonotype was seen a few times. The rearrangement links TRBV5-6 to TRBJ2-1; TRBD1 agrees at 9 bases. V shed 1 base and J 12 bases; nucleotides not matched to a gene: 14. Germline values: CDR1 SGHDT, CDR2 YYEEEE. There are 16 residues in the CDR3. This CDR3 reads CASSLSNWTGAGWQFF. The CDR3 DNA follows: TGTGCCAGCAGCTTGTCAAACTGGACAGGGGCAGGTTGGCAGTTCTTC.

The gene calls are TRBV11-1 and TRBJ2-3; possible D gene TRBD1, 6 bases. The CDR3 runs to 13 residues. Germline lookup yields CDR1 SGHAT and CDR2 FQDESV (reference sequence). The V and J ends lost 9 bases and 5 bases respectively, with 15 bases between them. Here the CDR3 reads CASSTGPGDTQYF. Written as DNA, the CDR3 is TGTGCCAGTTCGACAGGTCCTGGAGATACGCAGTATTTT. Complete variable domain (other parts from reference TRBV11-1 and TRBJ2-3): EAEVAQSPRYKITEKSQAVAFWCDPISGHATLYWYRQILGQGPELLVQFQDESVVDDSQLPKDRFSAERLKGVDSTLKIQPAELGDSAMYLCASSTGPGDTQYFGPGTRLTVL.

A word on this clonotype: The conserved phenylalanine or tryptophan is not found at the CDR3 terminus, so this likely reflects a read error. The chain has TRBV30 and TRBJ1-1; D remains unclear. The CDR3 spans 13 residues. The ends were cut back, 0 bases at V and 4 bases at J, with 9 bases in the middle. CDR1 GTSNPN and CDR2 SVGIG come from the germline V gene (reference sequence). CDR3 nucleotide sequence: TGTGCCTGGAGTGTACTGGCGGGCACTGAAGCTTTCCTT. Translation gives CAWSVLAGTEAFL.

The rearrangement links TRBV11-1 to TRBJ2-1; no reliable D call. CDR1 is SGHAT and CDR2 is FQDESV in the germline V gene (reference sequence). There are 12 residues in the CDR3. V dropped 5 bases and J dropped 4 bases, with 6 bases sitting between them. This CDR3 is CASSKRYNEQFF. In DNA, the CDR3 is TGTGCCAGCAGCAAACGGTACAATGAGCAGTTCTTC.